A single sample gave rise to the 3 T cell receptor beta chains below, sequenced in a study of T cell responses to AZD1222 COVID-19 vaccine. Measured with immunoSEQ multiplex PCR; TCRdb has only the in-frame clones, and not every one. Altogether roughly 100,000 clones are present, 80% to 95% being singletons, with the ten largest covering roughly 1.2%. Sequenced material: peripheral blood, taken on day 0 of AZD1222 vaccination. The receptors originated from an adult in good health.

The J gene is TRBJ1-3, the V gene TRBV4-2; 9 bases match TRBD1. The CDR3 spans 15 residues. CDR1 is LGHNA and CDR2 is YNFKEQ in the germline V gene. The V and J ends lost 4 bases and 5 bases, in that order; junction bases with no gene match: 6. The CDR3 region is CASSPGQGGRNTIYF. Written as DNA, the CDR3 is TGTGCCAGCAGCCCGGGACAGGGAGGGAGAAACACCATATATTTT.

The rearrangement uses TRBV7-2 and TRBJ1-1; D is perhaps TRBD1 (5 bases). The CDR3 length is 13 residues. Germline V lookup: CDR1 SGHTA, CDR2 FQGNSA. The V end lost 1 base, the J end lost 7 bases, and 10 bases lay between the germline ends. CDR3 nucleotide sequence: TGTGCCAGCAGCTTAGAGGGGAGGCATGAAGCTTTCTTT. It encodes CASSLEGRHEAFF.

This chain joins TRBV3-1 (or the pseudogene TRBV3-2) and TRBJ1-3; D is unclear. Germline V gene sequence: CDR1 LGHDT, CDR2 YNNKEL (reference sequence). The CDR3 extends over 15 amino acids. The germline V and J ends were trimmed by 9 bases and 4 bases, with 19 bases remaining between them. Written as DNA, the CDR3 is TGTGCCAGTACCTATCGGGGTACTGAGGGAAACACCATATATTTT. It specifies CASTYRGTEGNTIYF.